This T cell receptor (beta chain) was recorded in a study of beta chain features in type 1 diabetes. Looking at the study overall: Analysis included more than 90 million sorted cells drawn from all samples.

Trimming took 6 bases from V and 2 from J; bases not matched to a gene: 8. The CDR3 extends over 15 amino acids. CDR1 is MDHEN, CDR2 SYDVKM, per germline. As regards this clone: What it recognizes is unknown.

Expressed TCRB transcripts were sequenced because the entire RNA isolate underwent reverse transcription. TCRdb's table, derived via immunoSEQ multiplex PCR, lists solely in-frame clones and lacks some. The sample contains 55,000 to 85,000 clones, 49% of which appear only once. Study conclusions and caveats: TCRB CDR3s from Type 1 diabetes patients were moderately but significantly shorter in all four CD4+ subsets. A pattern of fewer insertions and more deletions at VDJ junctions was seen in type 1 diabetes patients.

The rearrangement joins TRBV28 to TRBJ2-7, with 9 bases matching TRBD1. The material sequenced was central memory CD4+ T cells from blood. The TCR originated in a young man with type 1 diabetes. CDR3 coding DNA: TGTGCCAGCAGCCTTCCCGGGACAGGGACCTACGAGCAGTACTTC. It yields the protein CASSLPGTGTYEQYF.